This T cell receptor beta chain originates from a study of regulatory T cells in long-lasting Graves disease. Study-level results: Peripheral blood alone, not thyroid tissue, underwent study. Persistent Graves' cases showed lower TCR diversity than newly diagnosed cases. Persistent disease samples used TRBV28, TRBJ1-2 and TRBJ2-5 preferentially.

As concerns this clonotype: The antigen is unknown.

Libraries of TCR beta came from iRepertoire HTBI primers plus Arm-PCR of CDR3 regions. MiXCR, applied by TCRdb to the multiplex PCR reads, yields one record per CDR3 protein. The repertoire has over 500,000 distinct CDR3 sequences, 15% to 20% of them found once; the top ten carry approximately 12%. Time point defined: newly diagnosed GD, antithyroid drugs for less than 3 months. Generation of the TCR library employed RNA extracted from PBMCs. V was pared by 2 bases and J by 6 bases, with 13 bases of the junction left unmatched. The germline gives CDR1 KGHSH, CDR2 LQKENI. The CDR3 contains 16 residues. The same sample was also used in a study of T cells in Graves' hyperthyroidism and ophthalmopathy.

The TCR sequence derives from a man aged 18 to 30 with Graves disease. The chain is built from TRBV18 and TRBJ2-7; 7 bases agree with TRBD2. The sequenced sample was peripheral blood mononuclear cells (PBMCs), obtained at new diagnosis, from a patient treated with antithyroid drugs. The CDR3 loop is CASSPGVSGPKGEQYF. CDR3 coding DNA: TGTGCCAGCTCACCAGGGGTTAGCGGGCCAAAGGGCGAGCAGTACTTC. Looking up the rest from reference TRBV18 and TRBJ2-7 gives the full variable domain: NAGVMQNPRHLVRRRGQEARLRCSPMKGHSHVYWYRQLPEEGLKFMVYLQKENIIDESGMPKERFSAEFPKEGPSILRIQQVVRGDSAAYFCASSPGVSGPKGEQYFGPGTRLTVT.